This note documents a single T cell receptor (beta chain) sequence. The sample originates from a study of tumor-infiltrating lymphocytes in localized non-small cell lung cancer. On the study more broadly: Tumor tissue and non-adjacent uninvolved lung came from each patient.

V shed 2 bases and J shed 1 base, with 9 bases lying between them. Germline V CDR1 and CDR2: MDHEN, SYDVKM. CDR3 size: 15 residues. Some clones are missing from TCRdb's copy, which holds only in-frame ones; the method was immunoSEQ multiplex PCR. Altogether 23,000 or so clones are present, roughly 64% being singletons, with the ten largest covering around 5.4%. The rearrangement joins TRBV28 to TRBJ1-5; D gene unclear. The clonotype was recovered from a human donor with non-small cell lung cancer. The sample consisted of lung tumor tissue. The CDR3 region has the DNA TGTGCCAGCAGTTTAATAGGAAACAGCAATCAGCCCCAGCATTTT. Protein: CASSLIGNSNQPQHF.